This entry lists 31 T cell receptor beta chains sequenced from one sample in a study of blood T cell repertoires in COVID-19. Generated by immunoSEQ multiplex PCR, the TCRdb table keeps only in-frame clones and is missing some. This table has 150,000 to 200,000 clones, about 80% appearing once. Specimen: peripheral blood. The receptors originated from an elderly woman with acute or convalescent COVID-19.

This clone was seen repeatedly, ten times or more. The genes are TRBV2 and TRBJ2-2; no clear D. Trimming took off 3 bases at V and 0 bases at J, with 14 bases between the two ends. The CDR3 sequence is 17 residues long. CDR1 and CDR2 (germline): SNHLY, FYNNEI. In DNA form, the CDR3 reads TGTGCCAGCAGTGAGTTTCCCGCCAGGACGAACACCGGGGAGCTGTTTTTT. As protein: CASSEFPARTNTGELFF.

The CDR3 nucleotides are TGTGCCAGCAGCTCATCTGCCGGTCGCTCTGGAAACACCATATATTTT. Protein: CASSSSAGRSGNTIYF. V usage is TRBV7-2 and J usage is TRBJ1-3; D not resolved. CDR1 and CDR2 (germline): SGHTA, FQGNSA. Trimming removed 4 bases from V and 0 bases from J, with 13 bases in between. CDR3 length equals 16 residues.

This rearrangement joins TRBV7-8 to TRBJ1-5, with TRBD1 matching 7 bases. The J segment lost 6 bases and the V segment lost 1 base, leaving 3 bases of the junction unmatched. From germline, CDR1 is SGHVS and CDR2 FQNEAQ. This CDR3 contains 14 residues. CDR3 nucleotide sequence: TGTGCCAGCAGCTTAGGCAACAGGGGTCAGCCCCAGCATTTT. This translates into CASSLGNRGQPQHF.

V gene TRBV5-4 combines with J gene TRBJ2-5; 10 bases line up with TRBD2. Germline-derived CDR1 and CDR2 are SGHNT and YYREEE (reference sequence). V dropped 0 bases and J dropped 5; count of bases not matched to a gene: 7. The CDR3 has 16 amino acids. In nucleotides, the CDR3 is TGTGCCAGCAGCTTGGTTCGGCTAGCGGGAGCGGAGACCCAGTACTTC. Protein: CASSLVRLAGAETQYF.

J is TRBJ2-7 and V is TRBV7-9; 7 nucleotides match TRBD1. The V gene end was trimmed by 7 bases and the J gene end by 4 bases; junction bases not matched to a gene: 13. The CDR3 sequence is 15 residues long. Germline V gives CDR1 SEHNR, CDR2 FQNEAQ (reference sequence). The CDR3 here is CASTKTGATFYEQYF. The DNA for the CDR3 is TGTGCCAGCACCAAAACAGGGGCGACTTTTTACGAGCAGTACTTC.

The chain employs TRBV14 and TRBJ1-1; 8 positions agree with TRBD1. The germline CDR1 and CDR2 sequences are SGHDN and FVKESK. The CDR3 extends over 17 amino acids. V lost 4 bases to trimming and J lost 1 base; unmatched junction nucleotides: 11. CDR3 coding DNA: TGTGCCAGCAGCCCCCTTACCCTCGGGACAGGGAACACTGAAGCTTTCTTT. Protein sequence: CASSPLTLGTGNTEAFF.

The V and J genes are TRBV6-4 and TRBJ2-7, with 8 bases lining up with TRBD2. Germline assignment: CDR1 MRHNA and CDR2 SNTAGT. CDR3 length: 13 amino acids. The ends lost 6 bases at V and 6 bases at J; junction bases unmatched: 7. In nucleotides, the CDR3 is TGTGCCAGCAGGGGCGGGGGGCTGGTCGAGCAGTACTTC. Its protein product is CASRGGGLVEQYF.

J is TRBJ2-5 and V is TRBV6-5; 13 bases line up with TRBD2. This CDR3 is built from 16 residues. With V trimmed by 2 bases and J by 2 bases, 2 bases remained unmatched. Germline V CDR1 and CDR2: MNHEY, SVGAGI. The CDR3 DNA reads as TGTGCCAGCAGTTACACGGGACTAGCGGGGCAAGAGACCCAGTACTTC. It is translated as CASSYTGLAGQETQYF.

The CDR3 loop is CASSLVRTSGGSSYNEQFF. As DNA, the CDR3 is TGTGCCAGCAGCTTGGTCCGGACTAGCGGGGGAAGCTCCTACAATGAGCAGTTCTTC. The gene calls are TRBV5-8 and TRBJ2-1; 13 bases line up with TRBD2. The CDR3 runs to 19 residues. V dropped 0 bases and J dropped 0; count of bases not matched to a gene: 6. Germline CDR1 and CDR2: SGHTS and YDEGEE.

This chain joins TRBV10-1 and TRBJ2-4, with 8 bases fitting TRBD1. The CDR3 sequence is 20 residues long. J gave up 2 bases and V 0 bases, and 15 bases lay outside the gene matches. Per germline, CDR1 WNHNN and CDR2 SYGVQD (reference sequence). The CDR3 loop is CASSESGTGELTSTKNIQYF. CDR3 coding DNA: TGCGCCAGCAGTGAGTCGGGGACAGGAGAACTTACTTCAACCAAAAACATTCAGTACTTC.

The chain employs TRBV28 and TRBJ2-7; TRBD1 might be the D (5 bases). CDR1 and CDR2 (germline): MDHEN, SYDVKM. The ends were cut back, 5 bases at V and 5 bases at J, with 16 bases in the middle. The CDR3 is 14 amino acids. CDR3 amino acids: CASSTPGRAHEQYF. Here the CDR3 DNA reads TGTGCCAGCAGTACCCCTGGCAGGGCCCACGAGCAGTACTTC. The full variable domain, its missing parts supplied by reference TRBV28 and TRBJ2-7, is DVKVTQSSRYLVKRTGEKVFLECVQDMDHENMFWYRQDPGLGLRLIYFSYDVKMKEKGDIPEGYSVSREKKERFSLILESASTNQTSMYLCASSTPGRAHEQYFGPGTRLTVT.

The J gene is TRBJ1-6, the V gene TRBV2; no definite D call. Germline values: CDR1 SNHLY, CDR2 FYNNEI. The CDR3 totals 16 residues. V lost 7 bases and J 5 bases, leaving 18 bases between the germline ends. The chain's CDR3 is CASMRRGSSDNSPLHF. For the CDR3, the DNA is TGTGCCAGCATGAGGCGCGGGAGCTCGGATAATTCACCCCTCCACTTT.

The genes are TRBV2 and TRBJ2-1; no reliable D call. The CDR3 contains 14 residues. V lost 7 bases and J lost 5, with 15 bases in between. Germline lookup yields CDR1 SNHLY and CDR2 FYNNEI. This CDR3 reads CASISSPQDNEQFF. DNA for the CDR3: TGTGCCAGCATTTCCTCCCCTCAGGACAATGAGCAGTTCTTC. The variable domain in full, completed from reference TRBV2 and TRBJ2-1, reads EPEVTQTPSHQVTQMGQEVILRCVPISNHLYFYWYRQILGQKVEFLVSFYNNEISEKSEIFDDQFSVERPDGSNFTLKIRSTKLEDSAMYFCASISSPQDNEQFFGPGTRLTVL.

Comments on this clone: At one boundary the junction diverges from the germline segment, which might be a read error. The CDR3 spells CASSQDGGSNEQYF. CDR3 sequence (DNA): TGTGCCAGCAGCCAAGATGGGGGCTCCAACGAGCAGTACTTC. The rearrangement links TRBV3-1 (or the pseudogene TRBV3-2) to TRBJ2-7, with D perhaps TRBD1 (6 bases). The CDR3 extends over 14 amino acids. The germline gives CDR1 LGHDT, CDR2 YNNKEL (reference sequence).

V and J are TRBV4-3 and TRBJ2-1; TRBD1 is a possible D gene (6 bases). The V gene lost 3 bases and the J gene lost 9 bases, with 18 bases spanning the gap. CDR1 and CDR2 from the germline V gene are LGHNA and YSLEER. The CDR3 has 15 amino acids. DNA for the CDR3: TGCGCCAGCAGCCATTACCCTGAGGGGGTGGTTGAGCAGTTCTTC. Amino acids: CASSHYPEGVVEQFF.

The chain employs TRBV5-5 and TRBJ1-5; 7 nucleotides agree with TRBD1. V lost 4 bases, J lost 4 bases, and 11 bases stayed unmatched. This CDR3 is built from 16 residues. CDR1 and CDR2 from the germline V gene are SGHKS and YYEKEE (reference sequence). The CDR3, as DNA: TGTGCCAGCAGCATTTCACAGGGGTCCGTAAATCAGCCCCAGCATTTT. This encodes CASSISQGSVNQPQHF.

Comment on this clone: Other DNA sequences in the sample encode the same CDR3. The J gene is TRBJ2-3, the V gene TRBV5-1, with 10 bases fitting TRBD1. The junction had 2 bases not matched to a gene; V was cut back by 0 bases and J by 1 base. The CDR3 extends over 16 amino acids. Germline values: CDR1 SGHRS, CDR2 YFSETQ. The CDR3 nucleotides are TGCGCCAGCAGCTTGGGAGGGACAGGGGGCACAGATACGCAGTATTTT. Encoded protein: CASSLGGTGGTDTQYF.

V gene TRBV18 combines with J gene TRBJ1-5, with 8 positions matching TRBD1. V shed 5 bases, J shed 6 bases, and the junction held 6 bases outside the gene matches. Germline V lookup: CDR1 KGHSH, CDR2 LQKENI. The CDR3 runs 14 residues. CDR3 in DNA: TGTGCCAGCTCAACTGGGACAGGCGGTCAGCCCCAGCATTTT. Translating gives CASSTGTGGQPQHF.

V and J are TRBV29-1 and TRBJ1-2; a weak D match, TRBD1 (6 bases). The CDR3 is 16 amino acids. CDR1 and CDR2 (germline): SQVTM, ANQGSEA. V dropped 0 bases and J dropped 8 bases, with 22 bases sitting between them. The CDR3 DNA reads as TGCAGCGTTGAAGAATACAAGGGACAAAAAGGGGAAGGCTACACCTTC. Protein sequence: CSVEEYKGQKGEGYTF. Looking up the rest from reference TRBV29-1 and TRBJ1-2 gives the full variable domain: SAVISQKPSRDICQRGTSLTIQCQVDSQVTMMFWYRQQPGQSLTLIATANQGSEATYESGFVIDKFPISRPNLTFSTLTVSNMSPEDSSIYLCSVEEYKGQKGEGYTFGSGTRLTVV.

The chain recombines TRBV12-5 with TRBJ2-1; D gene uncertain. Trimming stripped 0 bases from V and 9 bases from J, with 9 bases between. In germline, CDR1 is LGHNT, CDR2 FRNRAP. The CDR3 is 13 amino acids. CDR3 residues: CASGLVPETEQFF. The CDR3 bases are TGTGCTAGTGGTTTGGTACCGGAGACTGAGCAGTTCTTC.

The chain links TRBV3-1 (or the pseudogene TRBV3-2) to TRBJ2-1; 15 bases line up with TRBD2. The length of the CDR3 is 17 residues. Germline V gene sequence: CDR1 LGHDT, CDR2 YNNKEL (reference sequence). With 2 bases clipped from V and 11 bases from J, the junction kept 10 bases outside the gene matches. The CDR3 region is CASSQLFEGLAGGKQFF. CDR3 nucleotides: TGTGCCAGCAGCCAATTATTCGAGGGACTAGCGGGAGGTAAGCAGTTCTTC.

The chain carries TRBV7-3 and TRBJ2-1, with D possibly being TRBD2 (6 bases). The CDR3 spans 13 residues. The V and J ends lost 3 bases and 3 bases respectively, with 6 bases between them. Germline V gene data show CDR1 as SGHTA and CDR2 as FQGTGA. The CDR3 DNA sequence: TGTGCCAGCAGCTTCGGGGGCTACAATGAGCAGTTCTTC. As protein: CASSFGGYNEQFF.

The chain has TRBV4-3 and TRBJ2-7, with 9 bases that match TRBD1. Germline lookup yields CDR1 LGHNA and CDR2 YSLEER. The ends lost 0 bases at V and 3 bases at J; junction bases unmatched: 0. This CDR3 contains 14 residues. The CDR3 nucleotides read TGCGCCAGCAGCCAAGAGGACAGGGGCTACGAGCAGTACTTC. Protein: CASSQEDRGYEQYF.

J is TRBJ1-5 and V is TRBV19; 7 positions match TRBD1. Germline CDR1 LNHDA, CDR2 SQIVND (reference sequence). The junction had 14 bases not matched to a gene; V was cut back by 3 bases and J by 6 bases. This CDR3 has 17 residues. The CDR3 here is CASSIGQGGRMFQPQHF. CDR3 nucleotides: TGTGCCAGTAGTATTGGGCAGGGGGGTCGGATGTTTCAGCCCCAGCATTTT. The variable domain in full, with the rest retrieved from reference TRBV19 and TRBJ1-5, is DGGITQSPKYLFRKEGQNVTLSCEQNLNHDAMYWYRQDPGQGLRLIYYSQIVNDFQKGDIAEGYSVSREKKESFPLTVTSAQKNPTAFYLCASSIGQGGRMFQPQHFGDGTRLSIL.

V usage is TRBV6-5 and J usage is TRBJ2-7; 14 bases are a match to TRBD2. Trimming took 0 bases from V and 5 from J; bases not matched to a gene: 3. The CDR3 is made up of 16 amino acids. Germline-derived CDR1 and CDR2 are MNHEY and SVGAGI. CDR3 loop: CASSYSSGLAGDEQYF. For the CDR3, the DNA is TGTGCCAGCAGTTACTCCTCGGGACTAGCGGGAGACGAGCAGTACTTC.

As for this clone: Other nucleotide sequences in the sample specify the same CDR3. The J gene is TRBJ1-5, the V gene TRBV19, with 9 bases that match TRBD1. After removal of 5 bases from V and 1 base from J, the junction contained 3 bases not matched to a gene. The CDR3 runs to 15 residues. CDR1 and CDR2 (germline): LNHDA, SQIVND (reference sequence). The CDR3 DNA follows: TGTGCCAGTAGTCGCGACAGGGGGAGCAATCAGCCCCAGCATTTT. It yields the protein CASSRDRGSNQPQHF.

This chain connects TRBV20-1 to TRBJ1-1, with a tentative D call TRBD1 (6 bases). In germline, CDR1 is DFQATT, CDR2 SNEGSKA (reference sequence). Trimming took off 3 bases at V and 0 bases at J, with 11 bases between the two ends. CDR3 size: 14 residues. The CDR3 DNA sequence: TGCAGTGCTAGTGCGGACAGCATGAACACTGAAGCTTTCTTT. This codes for CSASADSMNTEAFF.

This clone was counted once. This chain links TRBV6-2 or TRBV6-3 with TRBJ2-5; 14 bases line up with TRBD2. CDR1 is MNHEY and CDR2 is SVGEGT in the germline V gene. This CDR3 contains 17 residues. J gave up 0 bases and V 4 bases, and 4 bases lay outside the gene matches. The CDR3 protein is CASSSAGLAGDQETQYF. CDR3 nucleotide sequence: TGTGCCAGCAGTTCCGCGGGACTAGCGGGAGACCAAGAGACCCAGTACTTC.

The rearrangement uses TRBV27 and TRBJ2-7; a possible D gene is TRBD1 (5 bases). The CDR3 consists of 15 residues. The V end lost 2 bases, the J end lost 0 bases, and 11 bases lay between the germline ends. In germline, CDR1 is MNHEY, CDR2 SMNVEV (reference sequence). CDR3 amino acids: CASSLARADSYEQYF. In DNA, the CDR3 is TGTGCCAGCAGTTTAGCCAGGGCGGACTCCTACGAGCAGTACTTC.

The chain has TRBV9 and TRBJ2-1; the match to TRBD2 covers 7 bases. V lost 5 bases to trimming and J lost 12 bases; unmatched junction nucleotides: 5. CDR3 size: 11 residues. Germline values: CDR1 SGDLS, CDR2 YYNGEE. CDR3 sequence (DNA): TGTGCCAGCAGTGGGACTAAGGCGCAGTTCTTC. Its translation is CASSGTKAQFF.

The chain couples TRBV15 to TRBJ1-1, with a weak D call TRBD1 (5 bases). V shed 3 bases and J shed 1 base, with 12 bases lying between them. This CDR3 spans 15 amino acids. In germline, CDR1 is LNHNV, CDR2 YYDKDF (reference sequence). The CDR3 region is CATSSSTGRNTEAFF. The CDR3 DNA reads TGTGCCACCAGCAGTTCAACAGGAAGGAACACTGAAGCTTTCTTT.